The 13 T cell receptor beta chains given below trace back to one sample, sequenced in a study of shared clonotypes between healthy human individuals (dated by TCRdb to the early 2020s). Library creation used the immunoSEQ multiplex PCR assay. The source is immuneACCESS, and TCRdb retained only in-frame sequences with V and J called. Part of the clones is not carried over; for the studies checked, unresolved V genes explain less than half of this, and the remainder is unexplained. This sample gives around 600,000 clones in total; approximately 95% of them show up just once. About 0.11% of the sample goes to the ten largest clones. CD8 naive samples consisted of CD45RO-negative cells that were positively selected for CCR7, yielding a CD45RA+CCR7+ population without TemRA cells. The sample taken for sequencing was naive CD8+ T cells sorted from blood. In the paper's terms, the cell subset or site label means: CD45RA+CCR7+. The receptors derive from a woman in her 30s in good health.

The chain is built from TRBV6-7 and TRBJ2-6; D uncertain. TRBV6-7 is marked as an open reading frame, function uncertain. The CDR3 is 18 residues long. Trimming took off 5 bases at V and 5 bases at J, with 22 bases between the two ends. This chain's CDR3 is CASSRTPRIQSRANVLTF. DNA of the CDR3: TGTGCCAGCAGTAGAACCCCGCGTATACAAAGTCGGGCCAACGTCCTGACTTTC.

This rearrangement joins TRBV9 to TRBJ1-1; possibly TRBD1 for D (6 bases). CDR3 size: 16 residues. V was pared by 4 bases and J by 0 bases, with 16 bases between. Germline-derived CDR1 and CDR2 are SGDLS and YYNGEE. The CDR3 nucleotides read TGTGCCAGCAGCCTCCTGGGGGGGCTCATGAACACTGAAGCTTTCTTT. Protein product: CASSLLGGLMNTEAFF.

The chain links TRBV29-1 to TRBJ2-2; TRBD2 is a possible D gene (6 bases). The CDR3 sequence is 14 residues long. Germline V gene data show CDR1 as SQVTM and CDR2 as ANQGSEA. The V end lost 6 bases, the J end lost 0 bases, and 11 bases lay between the germline ends. The CDR3 nucleotides read TGCAGCGTAATAGCGGACGCGAACACCGGGGAGCTGTTTTTT. It is translated as CSVIADANTGELFF.

The genes are TRBV21-1 and TRBJ1-1. TRBV21-1 is a pseudogene locus. The CDR3 length is 19 residues. CDR3 loop: CASSKASTCPNLRNTEAFF. CDR3 in DNA: TGTGCCAGCAGCAAAGCGTCTACTTGTCCCAATTTACGGAACACTGAAGCTTTCTTT.

The V gene is TRBV6-6, the J gene TRBJ2-5, with no clear D. The CDR3 runs 13 residues. V was shortened by 9 bases and J by 4 bases, with 15 bases between the two germline ends. Germline loops: CDR1 MNHNY, CDR2 SVGAGI (reference sequence). The CDR3 DNA sequence: TGTGCCAGTACCGGTCCGCCGTCAGAGACCCAGTACTTC. Its protein is CASTGPPSETQYF.

V is TRBV7-8 and J is TRBJ2-5; 10 bases align to TRBD2. CDR3 length equals 19 residues. V was pared by 5 bases and J by 4 bases, with 19 bases of the junction left unmatched. The germline gives CDR1 SGHVS, CDR2 FQNEAQ. CDR3 protein: CASSPNLSGREKEGETQYF. The CDR3 DNA reads TGTGCCAGCAGCCCTAATCTCAGCGGGAGGGAAAAGGAAGGAGAGACCCAGTACTTC.

DNA for the CDR3: TGTGCCAGCAGCCCGCTGAAAGGGGAGCTGTTTTTT. Its protein product is CASSPLKGELFF. This chain joins TRBV5-4 and TRBJ2-2, with D uncertain. Germline loops: CDR1 SGHNT, CDR2 YYREEE (reference sequence). Trimming removed 4 bases at V and 8 bases at J, with 9 bases between. The CDR3 sequence is 12 residues long.

There are a few counts of this clone. J is TRBJ1-5 and V is TRBV2; D not resolved. The V end was cut by 2 bases, the J end by 1 base, with 6 bases between. Germline V gene lookup returns CDR1 SNHLY and CDR2 FYNNEI. This CDR3 comprises 14 residues. The CDR3 protein is CASSERVSNQPQHF. CDR3 nucleotides: TGTGCCAGCAGTGAAAGGGTGAGCAATCAGCCCCAGCATTTT.

This sequence joins TRBV5-4 and TRBJ2-7; weak D call: TRBD2 (5 bases). The length of the CDR3 is 14 residues. Trimming removed 0 bases at V and 4 bases at J, with 11 bases between. Germline lookup yields CDR1 SGHNT and CDR2 YYREEE (reference sequence). CDR3 nucleotides: TGTGCCAGCAGCTTGGGGGGAGCGGTTTACGAGCAGTACTTC. It encodes CASSLGGAVYEQYF.

The rearrangement uses TRBV5-4 and TRBJ2-1, with TRBD2 as a possible D gene (6 bases). V was pared by 4 bases and J by 4 bases, with 24 bases between. CDR1 is SGHNT and CDR2 is YYREEE in the germline V gene (reference sequence). The CDR3 has 18 residues. The CDR3 region has the DNA TGTGCCAGCAGCCCCGATAGGAGGGACTGGGGTTTTTACAATGAGCAGTTCTTC. Translated: CASSPDRRDWGFYNEQFF.

V and J are TRBV10-3 and TRBJ2-7; 7 nucleotides agree with TRBD1. The V gene end was trimmed by 6 bases and the J gene end by 3 bases; junction bases not matched to a gene: 8. CDR1 and CDR2 from the germline V gene are ENHRY and SYGVKD. The CDR3 consists of 14 residues. The chain's CDR3 is CAISTGASRYEQYF. For the CDR3, the DNA is TGTGCCATCAGCACAGGGGCCTCACGCTACGAGCAGTACTTC.

The V call is TRBV19, the J call TRBJ1-1; no definite D call. CDR3 length: 17 amino acids. Looked up from germline, CDR1 is LNHDA and CDR2 is SQIVND (reference sequence). V dropped 5 bases and J dropped 0 bases, with 19 bases sitting between them. This CDR3 is CASSPNPQGIMNTEAFF. The DNA for the CDR3 is TGTGCCAGTAGTCCGAACCCCCAAGGCATAATGAACACTGAAGCTTTCTTT.

The J gene is TRBJ2-7, the V gene TRBV28; tentative D call: TRBD1 (5 bases). The CDR3 extends over 16 amino acids. Trimming pared 4 bases from V and 0 bases from J, leaving 16 bases between. Germline V lookup: CDR1 MDHEN, CDR2 SYDVKM. The CDR3: CASSSPRRASSYEQYF. The CDR3 DNA reads as TGTGCCAGCAGTTCCCCCCGCAGGGCTAGCTCCTACGAGCAGTACTTC. The full variable domain, in which reference TRBV28 and TRBJ2-7 provide the parts outside the CDR3, is DVKVTQSSRYLVKRTGEKVFLECVQDMDHENMFWYRQDPGLGLRLIYFSYDVKMKEKGDIPEGYSVSREKKERFSLILESASTNQTSMYLCASSSPRRASSYEQYFGPGTRLTVT.